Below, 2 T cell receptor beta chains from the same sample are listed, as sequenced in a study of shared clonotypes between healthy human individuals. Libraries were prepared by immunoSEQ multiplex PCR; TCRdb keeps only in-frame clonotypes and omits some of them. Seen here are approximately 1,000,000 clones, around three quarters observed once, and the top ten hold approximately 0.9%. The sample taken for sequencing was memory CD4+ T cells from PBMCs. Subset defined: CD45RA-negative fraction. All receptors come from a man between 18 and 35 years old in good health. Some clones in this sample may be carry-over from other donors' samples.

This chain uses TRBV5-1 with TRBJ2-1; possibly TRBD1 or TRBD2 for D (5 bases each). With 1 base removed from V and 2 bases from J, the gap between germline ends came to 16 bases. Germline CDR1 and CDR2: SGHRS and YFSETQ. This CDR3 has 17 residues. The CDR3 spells CASSLRAGGGTYNEQFF. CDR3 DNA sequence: TGCGCCAGCAGCTTGCGGGCGGGTGGGGGAACCTACAATGAGCAGTTCTTC.

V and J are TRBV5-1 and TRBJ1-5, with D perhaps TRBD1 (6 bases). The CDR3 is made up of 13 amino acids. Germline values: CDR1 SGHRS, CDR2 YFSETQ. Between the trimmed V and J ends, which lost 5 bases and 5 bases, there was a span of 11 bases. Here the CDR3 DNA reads TGCGCCAGCAGACAGGGAAGGGATCAGCCCCAGCATTTT. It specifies CASRQGRDQPQHF.